These T cell receptor beta chains were read from a single sample in a study of monozygotic twins with inflammatory bowel disease. TCRdb processed the 5' RACE reads again and assigns one entry to each CDR3 protein, with no DNA. The sample is made up of 400,000 to 500,000 distinct CDR3 sequences, and the top ten hold around 2.3% of it. The source material was blood. The receptors shown here come from a human donor with ulcerative colitis or Crohn's disease, or a healthy co-twin of an affected twin (not recorded which). Both conserved end residues are part of each CDR3.

TRBV14	TRBJ1-2	CASSAGGVGYGYTF
TRBV6-2/TRBV6-3	TRBJ1-4	CASSYFIGTAKRSSEKLFF
TRBV12-3/TRBV12-4	TRBJ2-5	CASSPGTLQETQYF
TRBV6-5	TRBJ1-1	CASSYTGVTEAFF
TRBV2	TRBJ2-5	CASSERGLPKETQYF
TRBV4-1	TRBJ1-6	CASSHSGQGNSPLHF
TRBV28	TRBJ2-7	CASSPTGPSPNEQYF
TRBV7-9	TRBJ1-6	CAGLNTGRNNSPLHF
TRBV10-3	TRBJ1-2	CAISGGSLNGYTF
TRBV5-1	TRBJ2-7	CASSLNGGGHSYEQYF
TRBV9	TRBJ2-1	CASSASLAGGSNEQFF
TRBV7-6	TRBJ2-7	CASSPASGYEQYF
TRBV7-9	TRBJ2-7	CASSFIGTSGGTYEQYF
TRBV7-2	TRBJ1-2	CASSPAGQQNYGYTF
TRBV28	TRBJ1-2	CASSADFNYGYTF
TRBV12-3/TRBV12-4	TRBJ1-2	CASSKTGPGYTF
TRBV12-3/TRBV12-4	TRBJ1-2	CASTLTGSSGYTF
TRBV29-1	TRBJ1-1	CSVEDHVYTEAFF
TRBV25-1	TRBJ2-3	CASSEGLGGSTDTQYF
TRBV28	TRBJ2-1	CASSTIWTSGSSYNEQFF
TRBV4-1	TRBJ2-7	CASSQDMSNQYF
TRBV24-1	TRBJ2-1	CATSDSAVLGNEQFF
TRBV7-3	TRBJ2-3	CASSLSAGALDTQYF
TRBV27	TRBJ1-5	CASSIAGDNQPQHF
TRBV2	TRBJ1-5	CASSEGGRGFQPQHF
TRBV5-1	TRBJ2-3	CASSLDADTQYF
TRBV6-5	TRBJ2-1	CASSFRTGSSYNEQFF
TRBV19	TRBJ2-7	CASSIQGGIYEQYF